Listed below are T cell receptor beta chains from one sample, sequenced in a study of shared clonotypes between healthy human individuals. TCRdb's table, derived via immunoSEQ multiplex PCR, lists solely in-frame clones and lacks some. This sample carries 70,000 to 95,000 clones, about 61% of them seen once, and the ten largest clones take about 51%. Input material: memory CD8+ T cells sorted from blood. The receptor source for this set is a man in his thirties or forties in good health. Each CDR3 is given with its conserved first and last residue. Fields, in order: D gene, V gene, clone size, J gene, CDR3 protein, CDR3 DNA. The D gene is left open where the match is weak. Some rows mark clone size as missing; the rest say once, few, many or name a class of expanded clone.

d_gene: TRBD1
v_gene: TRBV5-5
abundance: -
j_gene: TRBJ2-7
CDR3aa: CASSFSLGDRGYEQYF
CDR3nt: TGTGCCAGCAGCTTTTCCTTGGGAGACAGGGGCTACGAGCAGTACTTC

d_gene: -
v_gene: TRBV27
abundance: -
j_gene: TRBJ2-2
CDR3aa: CASSPGPIREKDTGELFF
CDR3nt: TGTGCCAGCAGTCCCGGACCAATCAGGGAAAAGGATACCGGGGAGCTGTTTTTT

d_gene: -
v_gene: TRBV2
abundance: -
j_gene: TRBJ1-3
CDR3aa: CASSEEDSSGNTIYF
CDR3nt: TGTGCCAGCAGTGAAGAGGACAGCTCTGGAAACACCATATATTTT

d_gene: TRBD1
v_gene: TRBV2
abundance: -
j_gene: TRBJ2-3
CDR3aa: CASFTGGGSTDTQYF
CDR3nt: TGTGCCAGCTTCACAGGGGGAGGTAGCACAGATACGCAGTATTTT

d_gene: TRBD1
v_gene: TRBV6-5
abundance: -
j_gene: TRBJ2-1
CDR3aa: CASSFRDRAVGNEQFF
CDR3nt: TGTGCCAGCAGTTTTAGAGACAGGGCGGTGGGCAATGAGCAGTTCTTC

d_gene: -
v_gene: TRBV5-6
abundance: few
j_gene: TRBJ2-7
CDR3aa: CASSLGVGVYEQYF
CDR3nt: TGTGCCAGCAGCTTGGGTGTTGGGGTTTACGAGCAGTACTTC

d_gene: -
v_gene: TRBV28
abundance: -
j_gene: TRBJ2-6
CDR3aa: CASSFLDYTSGANVLTF
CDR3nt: TGTGCCAGCAGTTTCCTGGACTACACCTCTGGGGCCAACGTCCTGACTTTC

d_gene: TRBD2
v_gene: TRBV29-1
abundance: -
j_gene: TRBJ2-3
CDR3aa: CSVDSGGRSTDTQYF
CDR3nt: TGCAGCGTTGATAGCGGCGGGAGGAGCACAGATACGCAGTATTTT

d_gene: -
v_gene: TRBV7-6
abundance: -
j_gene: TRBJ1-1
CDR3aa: CASSLKGAATNTEAFF
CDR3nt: TGTGCCAGCAGCTTAAAAGGGGCAGCTACGAACACTGAAGCTTTCTTT

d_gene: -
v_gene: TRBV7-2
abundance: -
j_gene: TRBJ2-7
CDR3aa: CASSLGSTAGYEQYF
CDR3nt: TGTGCCAGCAGCTTAGGGTCCACGGCAGGCTACGAGCAGTACTTC

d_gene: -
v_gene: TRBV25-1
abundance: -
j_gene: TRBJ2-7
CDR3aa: CASSENGERNEQYF
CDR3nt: TGTGCCAGCAGTGAAAACGGTGAGCGGAACGAGCAGTACTTC

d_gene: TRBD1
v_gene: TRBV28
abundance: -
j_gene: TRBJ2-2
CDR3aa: CASSSGQGDTGELFF
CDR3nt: TGTGCCAGCAGTTCAGGACAGGGTGACACCGGGGAGCTGTTTTTT

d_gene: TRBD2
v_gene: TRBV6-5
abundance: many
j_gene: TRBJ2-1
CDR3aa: CASSYLGLAENNEQFF
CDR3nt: TGTGCCAGCAGTTACTTAGGTCTAGCGGAGAACAATGAGCAGTTCTTC

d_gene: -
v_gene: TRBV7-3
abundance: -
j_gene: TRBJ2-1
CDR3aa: CASSDIGTIKQFF
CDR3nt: TGTGCCAGCAGCGACATCGGGACAATTAAGCAGTTCTTC

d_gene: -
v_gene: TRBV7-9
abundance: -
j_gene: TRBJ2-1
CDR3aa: CASSPILGEQFF
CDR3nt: TGTGCCAGCAGTCCCATCCTGGGTGAGCAGTTCTTC

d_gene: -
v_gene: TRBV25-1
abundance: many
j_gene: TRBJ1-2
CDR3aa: CASSDSGNGYTF
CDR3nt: TGTGCCAGCAGTGATTCAGGGAATGGCTACACCTTC

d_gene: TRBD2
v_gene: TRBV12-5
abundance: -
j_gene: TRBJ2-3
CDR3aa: CASGLGLTSGFTDTQYF
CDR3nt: TGTGCTAGTGGTTTGGGCCTGACTAGCGGGTTCACAGATACGCAGTATTTT

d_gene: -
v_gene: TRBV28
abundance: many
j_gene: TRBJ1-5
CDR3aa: CASSPLRNQPQHF
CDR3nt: TGTGCCAGCAGCCCTCTCCGCAATCAGCCCCAGCATTTT

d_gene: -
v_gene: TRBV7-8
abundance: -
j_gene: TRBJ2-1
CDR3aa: CASSPLPKVASEQFF
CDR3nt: TGTGCCAGCAGCCCCCTTCCCAAGGTGGCTAGTGAGCAGTTCTTC

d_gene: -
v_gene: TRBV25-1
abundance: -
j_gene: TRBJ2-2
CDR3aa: CASSDQRRDTGELFF
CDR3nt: TGTGCCAGCAGTGACCAGCGGAGGGACACCGGGGAGCTGTTTTTT

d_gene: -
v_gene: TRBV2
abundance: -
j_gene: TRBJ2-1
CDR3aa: CASSLENNEQFF
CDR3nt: TGTGCCAGCAGTCTAGAAAACAATGAGCAGTTCTTC

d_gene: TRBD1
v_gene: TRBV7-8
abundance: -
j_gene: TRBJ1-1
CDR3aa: CASSVTPGQGARFTEAFF
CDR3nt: TGTGCCAGCAGCGTCACTCCGGGACAGGGGGCCCGGTTCACTGAAGCTTTCTTT

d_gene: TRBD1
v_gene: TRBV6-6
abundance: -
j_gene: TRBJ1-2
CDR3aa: CASNQVGTGDLSYTF
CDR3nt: TGTGCCAGTAACCAAGTTGGGACAGGGGATTTGAGCTACACCTTC

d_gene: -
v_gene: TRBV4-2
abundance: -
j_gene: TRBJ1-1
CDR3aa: CASSQDRHHTEAFF
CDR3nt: TGTGCCAGCAGCCAAGACCGCCATCACACTGAAGCTTTCTTT

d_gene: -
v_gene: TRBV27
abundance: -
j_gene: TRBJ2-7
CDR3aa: CASSLSNDAYEQYF
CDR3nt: TGTGCCAGCAGTTTATCGAACGATGCCTACGAGCAGTACTTC

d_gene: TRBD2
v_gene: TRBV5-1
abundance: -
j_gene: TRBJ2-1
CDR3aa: CASSLVGPSGHEQFF
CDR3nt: TGCGCCAGCAGCTTGGTAGGACCTAGCGGGCATGAGCAGTTCTTC

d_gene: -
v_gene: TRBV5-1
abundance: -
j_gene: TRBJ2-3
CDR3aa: CASKTQAGTNTQYF
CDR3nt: TGCGCCAGCAAGACCCAGGCCGGAACAAATACGCAGTATTTT

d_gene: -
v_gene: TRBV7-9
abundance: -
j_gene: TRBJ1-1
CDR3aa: CASSQDRVANTEAFF
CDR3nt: TGTGCCAGCAGCCAGGATCGGGTCGCGAACACTGAAGCTTTCTTT

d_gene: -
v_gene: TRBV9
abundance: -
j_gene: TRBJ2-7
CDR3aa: CASSVGAGGEQYF
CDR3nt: TGTGCCAGCAGCGTAGGGGCAGGCGGGGAGCAGTACTTC

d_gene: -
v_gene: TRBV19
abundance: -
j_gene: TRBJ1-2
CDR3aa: CASRSGGYTF
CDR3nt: TGTGCCAGTAGGAGTGGTGGCTACACCTTC

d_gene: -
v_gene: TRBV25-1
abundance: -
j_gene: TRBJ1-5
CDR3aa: CASSAQGERQPQHF
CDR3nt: TGTGCCAGCAGTGCCCAGGGTGAGAGGCAGCCCCAGCATTTT

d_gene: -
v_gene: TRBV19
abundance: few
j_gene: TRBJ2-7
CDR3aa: CALYEQYF
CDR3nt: TGTGCCTTATACGAGCAGTACTTC

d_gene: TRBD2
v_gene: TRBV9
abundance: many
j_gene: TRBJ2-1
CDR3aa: CASKPGTSGDNEQFF
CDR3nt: TGTGCCAGCAAGCCCGGGACTAGCGGTGACAATGAGCAGTTCTTC

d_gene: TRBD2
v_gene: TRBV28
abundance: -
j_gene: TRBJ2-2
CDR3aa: CASSGLANTGELFF
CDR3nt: TGTGCCAGCAGCGGACTAGCGAACACCGGGGAGCTGTTTTTT

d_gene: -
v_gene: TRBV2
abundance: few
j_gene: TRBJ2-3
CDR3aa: CASRDIADTQYF
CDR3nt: TGTGCCAGCAGGGACATCGCGGATACGCAGTATTTT

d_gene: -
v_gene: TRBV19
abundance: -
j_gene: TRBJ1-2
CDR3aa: CASSISFREDYGYTF
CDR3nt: TGTGCCAGTAGTATATCGTTCAGGGAGGACTATGGCTACACCTTC

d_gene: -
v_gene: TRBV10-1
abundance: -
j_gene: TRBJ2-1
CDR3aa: CASSESLPLSEQFF
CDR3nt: TGCGCCAGCAGTGAGTCGTTGCCTCTCAGTGAGCAGTTCTTC

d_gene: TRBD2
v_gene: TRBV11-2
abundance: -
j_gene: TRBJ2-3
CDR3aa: CASSRTTLAGVTDTQYF
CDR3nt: TGTGCCAGCAGCCGTACCACACTAGCGGGAGTCACAGATACGCAGTATTTT

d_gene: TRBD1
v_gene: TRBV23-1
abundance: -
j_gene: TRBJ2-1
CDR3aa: CASSQTGYNEQFF
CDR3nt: TGCGCCAGCAGTCAGACAGGGTACAATGAGCAGTTCTTC

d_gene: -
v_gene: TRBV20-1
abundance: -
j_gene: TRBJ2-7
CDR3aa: CSVGYKEYF
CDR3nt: TGCAGCGTTGGATATAAGGAGTACTTC

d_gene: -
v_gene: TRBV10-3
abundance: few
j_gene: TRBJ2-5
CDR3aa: CAISEVGGQETQYF
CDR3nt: TGTGCCATCAGTGAGGTGGGGGGACAAGAGACCCAGTACTTC

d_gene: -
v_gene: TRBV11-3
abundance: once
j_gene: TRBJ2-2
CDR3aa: CASSHLTTGTRTGELFF
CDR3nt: TGTGCCAGCAGCCATCTCACCACAGGGACTCGGACCGGGGAGCTGTTTTTT

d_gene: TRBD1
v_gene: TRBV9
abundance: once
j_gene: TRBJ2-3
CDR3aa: CASSDQGAERDTQYF
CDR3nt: TGTGCCAGCAGTGACCAGGGGGCAGAGAGAGATACGCAGTATTTT

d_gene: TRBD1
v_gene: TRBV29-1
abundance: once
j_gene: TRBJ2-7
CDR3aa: CSVEHTGGSSYEQYF
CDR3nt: TGCAGCGTTGAACATACAGGGGGGAGCTCCTACGAGCAGTACTTC

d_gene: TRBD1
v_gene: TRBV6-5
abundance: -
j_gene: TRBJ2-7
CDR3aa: CASNDRGPHEQYF
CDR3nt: TGTGCCAGCAACGACAGGGGTCCGCACGAGCAGTACTTC

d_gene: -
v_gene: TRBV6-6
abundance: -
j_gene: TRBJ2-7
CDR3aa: CASSYSRGYEQYF
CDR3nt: TGTGCCAGCAGTTACTCGAGAGGATACGAGCAGTACTTC

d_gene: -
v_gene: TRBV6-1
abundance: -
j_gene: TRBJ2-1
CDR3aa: CASSGTGGYNEQFF
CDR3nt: TGTGCCAGCAGCGGGACTGGGGGCTACAATGAGCAGTTCTTC

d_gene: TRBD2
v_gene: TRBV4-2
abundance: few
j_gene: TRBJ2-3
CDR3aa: CASSPTAGGGTDTQYF
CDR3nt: TGTGCCAGCAGCCCTACCGCGGGAGGGGGCACAGATACGCAGTATTTT

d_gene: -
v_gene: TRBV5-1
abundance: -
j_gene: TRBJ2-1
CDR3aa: CASSSGPEYNEQFF
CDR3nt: TGCGCCAGCAGCTCGGGACCGGAATACAATGAGCAGTTCTTC